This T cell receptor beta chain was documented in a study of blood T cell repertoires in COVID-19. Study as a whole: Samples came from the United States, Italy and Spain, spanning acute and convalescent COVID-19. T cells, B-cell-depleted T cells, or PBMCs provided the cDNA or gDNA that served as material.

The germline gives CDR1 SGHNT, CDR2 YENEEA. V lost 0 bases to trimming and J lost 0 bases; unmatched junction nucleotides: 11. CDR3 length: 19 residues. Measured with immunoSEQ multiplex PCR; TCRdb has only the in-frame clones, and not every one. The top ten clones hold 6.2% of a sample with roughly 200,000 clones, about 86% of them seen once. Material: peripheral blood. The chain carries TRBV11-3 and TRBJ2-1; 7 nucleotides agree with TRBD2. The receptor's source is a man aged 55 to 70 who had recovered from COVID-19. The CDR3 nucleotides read TGTGCCAGCAGCTTAGATCAGGGCGGGAGCGCCAGCTCCTACAATGAGCAGTTCTTC. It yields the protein CASSLDQGGSASSYNEQFF.